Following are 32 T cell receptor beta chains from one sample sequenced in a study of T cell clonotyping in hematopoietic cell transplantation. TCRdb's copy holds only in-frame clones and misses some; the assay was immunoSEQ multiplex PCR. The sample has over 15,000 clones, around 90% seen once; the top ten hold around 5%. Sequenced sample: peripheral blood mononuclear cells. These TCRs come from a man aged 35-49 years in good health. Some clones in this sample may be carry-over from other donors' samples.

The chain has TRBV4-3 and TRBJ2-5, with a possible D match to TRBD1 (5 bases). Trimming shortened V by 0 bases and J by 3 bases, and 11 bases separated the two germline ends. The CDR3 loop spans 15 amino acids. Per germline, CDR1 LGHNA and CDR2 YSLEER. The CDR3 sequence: CASSQDSGREETQYF. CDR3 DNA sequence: TGCGCCAGCAGCCAAGATTCGGGCAGGGAAGAGACCCAGTACTTC.

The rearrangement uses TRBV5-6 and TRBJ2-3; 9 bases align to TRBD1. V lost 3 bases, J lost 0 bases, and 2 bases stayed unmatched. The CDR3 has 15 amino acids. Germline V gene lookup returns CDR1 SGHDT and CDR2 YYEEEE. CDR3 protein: CASSWGTGSTDTQYF. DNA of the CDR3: TGTGCCAGCAGCTGGGGGACAGGGAGCACAGATACGCAGTATTTT.

CDR3 bases: TGCGCCAGCAGCCAAGACAGGGGGGCCTCGGATACGCAGTATTTT. It is translated as CASSQDRGASDTQYF. This chain uses TRBV4-1 with TRBJ2-3, with D perhaps TRBD1 (7 bases). The V and J ends lost 0 bases and 6 bases respectively, with 13 bases between them. CDR1 and CDR2 (germline): MGHRA, YSYEKL. The CDR3 runs 15 residues.

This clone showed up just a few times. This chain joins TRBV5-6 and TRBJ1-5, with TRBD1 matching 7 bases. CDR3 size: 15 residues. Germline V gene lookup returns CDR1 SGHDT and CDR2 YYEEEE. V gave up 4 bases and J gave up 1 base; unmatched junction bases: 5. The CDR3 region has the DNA TGTGCCAGCAGCAATGGGGACAGAAGCAATCAGCCCCAGCATTTT. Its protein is CASSNGDRSNQPQHF.

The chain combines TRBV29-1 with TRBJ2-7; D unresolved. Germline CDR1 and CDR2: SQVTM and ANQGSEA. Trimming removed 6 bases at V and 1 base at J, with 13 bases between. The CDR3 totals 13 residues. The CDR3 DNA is TGCAGCGTCTACGTTGTTGCGTCCTACGAGCAGTACTTC. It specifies CSVYVVASYEQYF.

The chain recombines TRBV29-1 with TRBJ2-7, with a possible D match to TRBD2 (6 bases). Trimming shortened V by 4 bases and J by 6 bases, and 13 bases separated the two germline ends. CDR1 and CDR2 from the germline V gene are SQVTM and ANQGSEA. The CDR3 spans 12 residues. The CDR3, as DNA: TGCAGCGTTGCCTGGGGGGTGGGCGAGCAGTACTTC. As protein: CSVAWGVGEQYF.

CDR3 residues: CASSLRHSGSYEQYF. CDR3 sequence (DNA): TGCGCCAGCAGCTTGAGACACAGCGGGTCCTACGAGCAGTACTTC. The V call is TRBV5-1, the J call TRBJ2-7, with a weak D call TRBD2 (6 bases). This CDR3 has 15 amino acids. Per the germline V gene, CDR1 is SGHRS and CDR2 is YFSETQ. V lost 1 base to trimming and J lost 1 base, with 12 bases between them.

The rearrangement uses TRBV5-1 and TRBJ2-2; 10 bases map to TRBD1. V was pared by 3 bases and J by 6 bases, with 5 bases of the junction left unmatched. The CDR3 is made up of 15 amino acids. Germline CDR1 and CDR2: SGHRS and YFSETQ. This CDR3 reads CASSSGQGLAGELFF. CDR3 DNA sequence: TGCGCCAGCAGCTCGGGACAGGGGCTGGCCGGGGAGCTGTTTTTT.

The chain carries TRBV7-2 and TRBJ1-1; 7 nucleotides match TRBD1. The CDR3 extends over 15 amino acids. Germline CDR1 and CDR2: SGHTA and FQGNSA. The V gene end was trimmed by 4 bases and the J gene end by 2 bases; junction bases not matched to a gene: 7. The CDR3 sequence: CASSSSGTANTEAFF. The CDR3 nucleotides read TGTGCCAGCAGCTCGTCCGGGACAGCCAACACTGAAGCTTTCTTT.

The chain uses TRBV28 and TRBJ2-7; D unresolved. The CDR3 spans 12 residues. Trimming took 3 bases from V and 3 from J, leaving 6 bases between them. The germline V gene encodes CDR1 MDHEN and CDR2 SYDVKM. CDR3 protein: CASSFKNYEQYF. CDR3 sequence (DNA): TGTGCCAGCAGTTTCAAGAACTACGAGCAGTACTTC.

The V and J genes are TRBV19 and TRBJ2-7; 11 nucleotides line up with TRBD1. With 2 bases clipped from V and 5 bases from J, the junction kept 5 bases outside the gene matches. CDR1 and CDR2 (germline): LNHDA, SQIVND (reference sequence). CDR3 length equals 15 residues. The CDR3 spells CASSITGTGGDEQYF. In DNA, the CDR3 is TGTGCCAGTAGTATAACTGGGACAGGGGGGGACGAGCAGTACTTC.

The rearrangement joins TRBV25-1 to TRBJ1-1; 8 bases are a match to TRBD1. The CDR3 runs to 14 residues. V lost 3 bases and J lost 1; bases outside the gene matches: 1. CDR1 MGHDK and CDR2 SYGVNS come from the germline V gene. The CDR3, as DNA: TGTGCCAGCAGTGAGGGACAGGAGAACACTGAAGCTTTCTTT. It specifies CASSEGQENTEAFF.

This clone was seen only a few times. The CDR3 loop is CASSYQTGTGRSSYNEQFF. The CDR3 region has the DNA TGCGCCAGCAGCTACCAGACCGGGACAGGGCGCTCTTCCTACAATGAGCAGTTCTTC. The chain employs TRBV5-1 and TRBJ2-1; TRBD1 matches at 9 bases. This CDR3 region has 19 residues. From germline, CDR1 is SGHRS and CDR2 YFSETQ. Germline trimming cut 3 bases from V and 1 base from J; bases unmatched to any gene: 14.

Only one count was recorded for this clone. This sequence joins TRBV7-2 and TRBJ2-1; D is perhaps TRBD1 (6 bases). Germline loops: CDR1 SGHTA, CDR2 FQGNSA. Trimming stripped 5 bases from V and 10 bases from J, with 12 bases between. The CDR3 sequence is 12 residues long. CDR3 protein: CASSIDRGEQFF. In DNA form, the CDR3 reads TGTGCCAGCAGCATAGATAGGGGGGAGCAGTTCTTC.

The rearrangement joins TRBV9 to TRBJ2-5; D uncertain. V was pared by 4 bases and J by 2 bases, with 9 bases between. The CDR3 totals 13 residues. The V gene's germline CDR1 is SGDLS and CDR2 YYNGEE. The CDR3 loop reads CASSPPGQETQYF. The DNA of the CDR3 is TGTGCCAGCAGCCCCCCCGGGCAAGAGACCCAGTACTTC.

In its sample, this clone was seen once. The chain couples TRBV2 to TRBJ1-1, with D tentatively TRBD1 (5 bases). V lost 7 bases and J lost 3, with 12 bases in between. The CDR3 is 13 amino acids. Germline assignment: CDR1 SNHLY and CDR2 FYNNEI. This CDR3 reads CASTRQSYTEAFF. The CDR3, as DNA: TGTGCCAGCACCCGACAGAGCTACACTGAAGCTTTCTTT.

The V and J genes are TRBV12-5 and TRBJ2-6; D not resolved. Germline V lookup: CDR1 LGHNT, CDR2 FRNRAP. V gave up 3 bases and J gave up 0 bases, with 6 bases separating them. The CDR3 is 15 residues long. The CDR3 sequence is CASGFSASGANVLTF. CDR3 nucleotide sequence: TGTGCTAGTGGTTTCAGTGCCTCTGGGGCCAACGTCCTGACTTTC.

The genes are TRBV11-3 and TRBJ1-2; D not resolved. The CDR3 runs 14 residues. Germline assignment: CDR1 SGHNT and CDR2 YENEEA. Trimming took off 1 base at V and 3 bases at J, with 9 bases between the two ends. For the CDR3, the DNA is TGTGCCAGCAGCTTAGGCGTTAGGGACTATGGCTACACCTTC. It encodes CASSLGVRDYGYTF.

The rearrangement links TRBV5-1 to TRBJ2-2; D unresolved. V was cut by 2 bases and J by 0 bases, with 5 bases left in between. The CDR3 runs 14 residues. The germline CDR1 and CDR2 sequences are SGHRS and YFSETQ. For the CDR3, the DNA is TGCGCCAGCAGCTTTGGAGCGAACACCGGGGAGCTGTTTTTT. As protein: CASSFGANTGELFF.

The CDR3 region is CAIEHGTGLLGGANVLTF. For the CDR3, the DNA is TGTGCCATCGAGCACGGGACAGGCTTGTTGGGGGGGGCCAACGTCCTGACTTTC. The chain uses TRBV19 and TRBJ2-6; 8 bases line up with TRBD1. Germline assignment: CDR1 LNHDA and CDR2 SQIVND (reference sequence). The V and J ends lost 10 bases and 4 bases, in that order; junction bases with no gene match: 18. This CDR3 contains 18 residues.

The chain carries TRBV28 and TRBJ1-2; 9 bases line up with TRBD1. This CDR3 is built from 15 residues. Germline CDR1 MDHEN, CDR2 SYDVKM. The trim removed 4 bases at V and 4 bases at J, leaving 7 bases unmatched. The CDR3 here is CASSSGTGIFYGYTF. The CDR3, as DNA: TGTGCCAGCAGTTCCGGGACAGGGATATTCTATGGCTACACCTTC.

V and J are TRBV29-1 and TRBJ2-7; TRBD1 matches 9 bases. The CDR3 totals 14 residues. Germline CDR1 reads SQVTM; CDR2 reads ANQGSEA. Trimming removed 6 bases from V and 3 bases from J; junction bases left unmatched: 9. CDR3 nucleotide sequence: TGCAGCGTGGGGGGACAGGGAATAGGCTACGAGCAGTACTTC. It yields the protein CSVGGQGIGYEQYF.

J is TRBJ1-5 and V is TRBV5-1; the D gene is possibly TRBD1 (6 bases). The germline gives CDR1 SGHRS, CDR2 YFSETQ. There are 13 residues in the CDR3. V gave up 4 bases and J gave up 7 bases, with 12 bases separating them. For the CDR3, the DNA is TGCGCCAGCAGCGGGAGAGGGGGACAGCCCCAGCATTTT. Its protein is CASSGRGGQPQHF. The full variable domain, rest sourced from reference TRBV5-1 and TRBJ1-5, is KAGVTQTPRYLIKTRGQQVTLSCSPISGHRSVSWYQQTPGQGLQFLFEYFSETQRNKGNFPGRFSGRQFSNSRSEMNVSTLELGDSALYLCASSGRGGQPQHFGDGTRLSIL.

The CDR3 coding sequence is TGTGCCAGCAGCAGTAGCGGCACAGATACGCAGTATTTT. Its translation is CASSSSGTDTQYF. The rearrangement joins TRBV7-2 to TRBJ2-3; D is possibly TRBD2 (5 bases). CDR1 is SGHTA, CDR2 FQGNSA, per germline. This CDR3 spans 13 amino acids. V lost 5 bases and J 1 base, leaving 7 bases between the germline ends. Complete variable domain (other parts from reference TRBV7-2 and TRBJ2-3): GAGVSQSPSNKVTEKGKDVELRCDPISGHTALYWYRQSLGQGLEFLIYFQGNSAPDKSGLPSDRFSAERTGGSVSTLTIQRTQQEDSAVYLCASSSSGTDTQYFGPGTRLTVL.

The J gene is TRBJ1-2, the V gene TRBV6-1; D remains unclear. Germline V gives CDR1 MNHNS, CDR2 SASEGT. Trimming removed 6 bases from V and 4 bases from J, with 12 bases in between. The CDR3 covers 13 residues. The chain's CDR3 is CASRDGSSYGYTF. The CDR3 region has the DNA TGTGCCAGCAGGGACGGGAGTTCCTATGGCTACACCTTC.

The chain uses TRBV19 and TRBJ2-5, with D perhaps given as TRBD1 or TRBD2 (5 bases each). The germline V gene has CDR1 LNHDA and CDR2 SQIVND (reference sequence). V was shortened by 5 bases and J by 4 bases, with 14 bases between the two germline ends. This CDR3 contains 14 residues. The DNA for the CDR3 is TGTGCCAGTAGTTCGAAAGAGGGGCTAGAGACCCAGTACTTC. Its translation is CASSSKEGLETQYF.

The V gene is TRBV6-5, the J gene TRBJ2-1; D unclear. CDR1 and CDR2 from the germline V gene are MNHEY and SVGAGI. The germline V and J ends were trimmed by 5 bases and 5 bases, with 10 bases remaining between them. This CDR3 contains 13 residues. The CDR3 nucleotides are TGTGCCAGCAGTGCTCGGGCAAACAATGAGCAGTTCTTC. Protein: CASSARANNEQFF.

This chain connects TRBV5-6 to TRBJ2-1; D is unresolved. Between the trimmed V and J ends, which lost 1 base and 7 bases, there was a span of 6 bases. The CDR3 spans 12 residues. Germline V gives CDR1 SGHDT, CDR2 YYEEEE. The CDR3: CASSLTENEQFF. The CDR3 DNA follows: TGTGCCAGCAGCTTGACAGAAAATGAGCAGTTCTTC.

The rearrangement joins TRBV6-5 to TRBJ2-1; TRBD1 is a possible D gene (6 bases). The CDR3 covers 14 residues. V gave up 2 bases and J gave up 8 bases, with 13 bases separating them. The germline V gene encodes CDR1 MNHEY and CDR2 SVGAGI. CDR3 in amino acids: CASSYRTGFDEQFF. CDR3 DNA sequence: TGTGCCAGCAGTTACCGCACAGGGTTCGATGAGCAGTTCTTC.

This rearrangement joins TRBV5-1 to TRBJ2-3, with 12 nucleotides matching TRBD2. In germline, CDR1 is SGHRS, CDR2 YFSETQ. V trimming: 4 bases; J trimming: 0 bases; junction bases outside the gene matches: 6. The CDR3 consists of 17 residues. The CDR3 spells CASSPSGLAGSTDTQYF. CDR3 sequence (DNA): TGCGCCAGCAGCCCCTCCGGACTAGCGGGGAGCACAGATACGCAGTATTTT.

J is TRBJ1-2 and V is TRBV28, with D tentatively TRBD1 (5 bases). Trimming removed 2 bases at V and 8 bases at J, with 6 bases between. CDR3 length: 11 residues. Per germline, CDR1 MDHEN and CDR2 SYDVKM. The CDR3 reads CASSLGDGYTF. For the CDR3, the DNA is TGTGCCAGCAGTTTAGGGGACGGCTACACCTTC.

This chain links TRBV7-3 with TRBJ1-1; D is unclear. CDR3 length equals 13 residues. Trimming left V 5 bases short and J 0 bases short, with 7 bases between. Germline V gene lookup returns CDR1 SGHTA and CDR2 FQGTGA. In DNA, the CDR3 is TGTGCCAGCAGCCTTTTCATGAACACTGAAGCTTTCTTT. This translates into CASSLFMNTEAFF.